The 9 T cell receptor beta chains below come from one sample, sequenced in a study of CD8+ T cells in alopecia areata. TCR sequencing used cDNA made by reverse transcription of extracted RNA. TCRdb keeps only in-frame clones here, not all; method: immunoSEQ multiplex PCR. The table has around 50,000 clones, roughly 96% seen once; the top ten hold around 25%. The source was CD8+ T cells sorted from blood, collected at week 0. The receptor set was obtained from a human donor with alopecia areata.

The chain's CDR3 is CASSSWTGGYNEQYF. CDR3 DNA sequence: TGTGCCAGCAGCTCGTGGACAGGGGGCTATAACGAGCAGTACTTC. The chain employs TRBV5-6 and TRBJ2-7, with 11 nucleotides matching TRBD1. Trimming cost V 3 bases and J 5 bases; bases outside gene matches: 7. The CDR3 is 15 amino acids. Germline CDR1 SGHDT, CDR2 YYEEEE. The full variable domain, with the rest looked up from reference TRBV5-6 and TRBJ2-7, is DAGVTQSPTHLIKTRGQQVTLRCSPKSGHDTVSWYQQALGQGPQFIFQYYEEEERQRGNFPDRFSGHQFPNYSSELNVNALLLGDSALYLCASSSWTGGYNEQYFGPGTRLTVT.

CDR3 sequence: CASSQSGTHEQYF. The CDR3 nucleotides read TGTGCCAGCAGCCAATCGGGCACCCACGAGCAGTACTTC. The chain links TRBV16 to TRBJ2-7; D not certain. Germline-derived CDR1 and CDR2 are KGHSY and FQNENV. With 0 bases removed from V and 5 bases from J, the gap between germline ends came to 8 bases. The CDR3 consists of 13 residues.

The rearrangement links TRBV10-3 to TRBJ2-3; D gene ambiguous. Trimming removed 8 bases from V and 2 bases from J, with 8 bases in between. Germline CDR1 reads ENHRY; CDR2 reads SYGVKD. The CDR3 has 12 residues. The CDR3 nucleotides read TGTGCCATCGACGAACTCACAGATACGCAGTATTTT. Translation gives CAIDELTDTQYF.

The rearrangement links TRBV2 to TRBJ1-1; TRBD1 is a possible D gene (6 bases). The CDR3 sequence is 14 residues long. Germline V gene data show CDR1 as SNHLY and CDR2 as FYNNEI. The germline V and J ends were trimmed by 10 bases and 1 base, with 16 bases remaining between them. In nucleotides, the CDR3 is TGTGCCATTCTGGGGGGGACACCGAACACTGAAGCTTTCTTT. Translated, it gives CAILGGTPNTEAFF.

This CDR3 is CSVEFREGLDTQYF. CDR3 nucleotide sequence: TGCAGCGTTGAGTTTAGGGAGGGTTTGGATACGCAGTATTTT. The genes are TRBV29-1 and TRBJ2-3, with 7 bases identical to TRBD2. Germline loops: CDR1 SQVTM, CDR2 ANQGSEA. The CDR3 totals 14 residues. Trimming at V came to 3 bases and at J to 6 bases, leaving 9 bases not matched to a gene.

The chain couples TRBV7-8 to TRBJ2-7; D may be TRBD1 (6 bases). Germline CDR1 is SGHVS and CDR2 is FQNEAQ. This CDR3 comprises 13 residues. Trimming shortened V by 3 bases and J by 6 bases, and 12 bases separated the two germline ends. This chain's CDR3 is CASSFSGVGEQYF. Here the CDR3 DNA reads TGTGCCAGCAGCTTTTCAGGGGTGGGCGAGCAGTACTTC. Variable domain in full (rest from reference TRBV7-8 and TRBJ2-7): GAGVSQSPRYKVAKRGQDVALRCDPISGHVSLFWYQQALGQGPEFLTYFQNEAQLDKSGLPSDRFFAERPEGSVSTLKIQRTQQEDSAVYLCASSFSGVGEQYFGPGTRLTVT.

J is TRBJ2-3 and V is TRBV7-3; 10 nucleotides align to TRBD2. After removal of 4 bases from V and 1 base from J, the junction contained 5 bases not matched to a gene. In germline, CDR1 is SGHTA, CDR2 FQGTGA. This CDR3 has 16 residues. The CDR3 sequence: CASSYELAGGTDTQYF. As DNA, the CDR3 is TGTGCCAGCAGCTATGAGCTAGCGGGAGGCACAGATACGCAGTATTTT.

The CDR3 here is CASSPQGGRFTKNIQYF. CDR3 nucleotides: TGTGCCAGCAGCCCCCAGGGGGGGCGGTTTACCAAAAACATTCAGTACTTC. The rearrangement uses TRBV7-9 and TRBJ2-4, with D perhaps matching TRBD1 or TRBD2 (7 bases each). Looked up from germline, CDR1 is SEHNR and CDR2 is FQNEAQ (reference sequence). Trimming took 5 bases from V and 2 from J, leaving 19 bases between them. This CDR3 comprises 17 residues. Together with reference TRBV7-9 and TRBJ2-4, the CDR3 gives the full variable domain: DTGVSQNPRHKITKRGQNVTFRCDPISEHNRLYWYRQTLGQGPEFLTYFQNEAQLEKSRLLSDRFSAERPKGSFSTLEIQRTEQGDSAMYLCASSPQGGRFTKNIQYFGAGTRLSVL.

This clone showed up just a few times. The chain is built from TRBV7-9 and TRBJ2-3; no firm D call. V was clipped by 4 bases and J by 0 bases, with 11 bases between them. Germline values: CDR1 SEHNR, CDR2 FQNEAQ (reference sequence). The CDR3 loop spans 15 amino acids. Here the CDR3 reads CASSYGPQSTDTQYF. The CDR3 nucleotides are TGTGCCAGCAGCTACGGACCCCAAAGCACAGATACGCAGTATTTT.